The 17 T cell receptor beta chains presented below share a single source sample, sequenced in a study of Tregs in tolerant kidney transplant recipients. TCRdb's copy holds only in-frame clones and misses some; the assay was immunoSEQ multiplex PCR. The data hold 90,000 to 150,000 clones, with 85% to 95% observed a single time. Sequencing used CD4+ T cells from blood. These receptors were obtained from a human donor in good health.

V usage is TRBV11-3 and J usage is TRBJ2-1; either TRBD1 or TRBD2 may fit D (5 bases each). Per the germline V gene, CDR1 is SGHNT and CDR2 is YENEEA. The V gene lost 1 base and the J gene lost 7 bases, with 11 bases spanning the gap. The CDR3 totals 14 residues. CDR3 sequence: CASSLVVGENEQFF. In DNA, the CDR3 is TGTGCCAGCAGCTTAGTAGTGGGGGAGAATGAGCAGTTCTTC.

The chain combines TRBV15 with TRBJ1-5, with 10 positions matching TRBD1. Germline values: CDR1 LNHNV, CDR2 YYDKDF (reference sequence). CDR3 length equals 16 residues. The V segment lost 5 bases and the J segment 2 bases; nucleotides outside the gene matches: 6. The CDR3 sequence: CATSPMDRGGNQPQHF. In nucleotides, the CDR3 is TGTGCCACCAGCCCTATGGACAGGGGGGGCAATCAGCCCCAGCATTTT. The complete variable domain, with remaining parts taken from reference TRBV15 and TRBJ1-5, reads DAMVIQNPRYQVTQFGKPVTLSCSQTLNHNVMYWYQQKSSQAPKLLFHYYDKDFNNEADTPDNFQSRRPNTSFCFLDIRSPGLGDTAMYLCATSPMDRGGNQPQHFGDGTRLSIL.

CDR3 in DNA: TGTGCCAGTAGTAATGACAAATGGGACTACGAGCAGTACTTC. Amino acid sequence: CASSNDKWDYEQYF. The V call is TRBV19, the J call TRBJ2-7; D not resolved. The CDR3 totals 14 residues. Between the trimmed V and J ends, which lost 4 bases and 3 bases, there was a span of 13 bases. Germline V CDR1 and CDR2: LNHDA, SQIVND (reference sequence).

This chain links TRBV19 with TRBJ1-2; 8 positions match TRBD1. The CDR3 totals 15 residues. Germline V CDR1 and CDR2: LNHDA, SQIVND (reference sequence). Losses at the gene ends were 5 bases for V and 3 bases for J; bases not matched to a gene: 8. CDR3 sequence reads: CASSPGQGPYYGYTF. The CDR3 bases are TGTGCCAGTAGTCCCGGACAGGGACCCTACTATGGCTACACCTTC.

J is TRBJ1-1 and V is TRBV7-9, with a weak D call TRBD1 (5 bases). V was trimmed by 4 bases and J by 7 bases, leaving 13 bases between them. Germline V CDR1 and CDR2: SEHNR, FQNEAQ (reference sequence). The CDR3 is made up of 13 amino acids. The CDR3 sequence is CASSSGSRGEAFF. The CDR3 nucleotides are TGTGCCAGCAGCTCGGGGTCGAGGGGTGAAGCTTTCTTT.

Written as DNA, the CDR3 is TGTGCCACCAGCAGCACGGACAGGACTCCCCTCTTCACCGGGGAGCTGTTTTTT. This codes for CATSSTDRTPLFTGELFF. The J gene is TRBJ2-2, the V gene TRBV15, with 7 nucleotides matching TRBD1. CDR3 length: 18 residues. The germline V gene has CDR1 LNHNV and CDR2 YYDKDF (reference sequence). V shed 3 bases, J shed 4 bases, and the junction held 14 bases outside the gene matches.

The rearrangement joins TRBV6-1 to TRBJ2-7, with 10 bases that match TRBD2. Germline CDR1 and CDR2: MNHNS and SASEGT. CDR3 size: 14 residues. The V and J ends lost 4 bases and 2 bases, in that order; junction bases with no gene match: 2. The CDR3 DNA follows: TGTGCCAGCAGTGTCGGACTAGCGGCCTACGAGCAGTACTTC. Protein: CASSVGLAAYEQYF.

V and J are TRBV6-1 and TRBJ2-7; 7 nucleotides match TRBD2. Germline CDR1 reads MNHNS; CDR2 reads SASEGT. The CDR3 runs to 14 residues. V trimming: 5 bases; J trimming: 3 bases; junction bases outside the gene matches: 7. This chain's CDR3 is CASSIHRDYYEQYF. The DNA for the CDR3 is TGTGCCAGCAGTATCCACCGGGACTACTACGAGCAGTACTTC.

This chain joins TRBV6-6 and TRBJ1-1; 7 positions match TRBD1. Germline CDR1 MNHNY, CDR2 SVGAGI (reference sequence). J gave up 4 bases and V 4 bases, and 3 bases lay outside the gene matches. The CDR3 is 13 amino acids. The CDR3, as DNA: TGTGCCAGCAGTTCCACAGGGGCCACTGAAGCTTTCTTT. This sequence encodes CASSSTGATEAFF.

V usage is TRBV9 and J usage is TRBJ2-1; 8 bases align to TRBD2. With V trimmed by 5 bases and J by 5 bases, 3 bases remained unmatched. The CDR3 spans 13 residues. Germline values: CDR1 SGDLS, CDR2 YYNGEE. CDR3 sequence reads: CASRSGGHNEQFF. For the CDR3, the DNA is TGTGCCAGCAGAAGCGGGGGCCACAATGAGCAGTTCTTC.

This chain uses TRBV4-2 with TRBJ2-7; 10 bases are a match to TRBD2. V shed 0 bases, J shed 7 bases, and the junction held 12 bases outside the gene matches. The CDR3 totals 17 residues. From germline, CDR1 is LGHNA and CDR2 YNFKEQ. The CDR3: CASSQDWGASGGGEQYF. CDR3 in DNA: TGTGCCAGCAGCCAAGATTGGGGGGCTAGCGGGGGTGGAGAGCAGTACTTC.

The J gene is TRBJ1-1, the V gene TRBV29-1, with unresolved D. V lost 1 base and J lost 1, with 19 bases in between. The germline V gene encodes CDR1 SQVTM and CDR2 ANQGSEA. This CDR3 is 17 amino acids long. This chain's CDR3 is CSVEGRTLSTTNTEAFF. The DNA for the CDR3 is TGCAGCGTTGAAGGCCGCACCCTATCCACAACGAACACTGAAGCTTTCTTT.

The chain joins TRBV7-2 to TRBJ2-7; D gene ambiguous. This CDR3 region has 13 residues. Germline V lookup: CDR1 SGHTA, CDR2 FQGNSA. Trimming removed 1 base at V and 3 bases at J, with 7 bases between. CDR3 nucleotide sequence: TGTGCCAGCAGCTTAGTGTTAGGCTACGAGCAGTACTTC. Encoded protein: CASSLVLGYEQYF.

This chain uses TRBV7-9 with TRBJ1-2; TRBD1 matches at 7 bases. The CDR3 runs 17 residues. The germline CDR1 and CDR2 sequences are SEHNR and FQNEAQ (reference sequence). V was pared by 5 bases and J by 2 bases, with 14 bases of the junction left unmatched. The CDR3 DNA reads TGTGCCAGCAGCCGCGACAGGGAGACTGGGATAAACTATGGCTACACCTTC. It specifies CASSRDRETGINYGYTF.

J is TRBJ1-6 and V is TRBV4-1, with TRBD1 identical over 11 bases. Germline-derived CDR1 and CDR2 are MGHRA and YSYEKL. CDR3 length equals 15 residues. Trimming cost V 0 bases and J 10 bases; bases outside gene matches: 2. CDR3 residues: CASSQEDRGLSPLHF. For the CDR3, the DNA is TGCGCCAGCAGCCAAGAGGACAGGGGGCTCTCACCCCTCCACTTT.

The chain is built from TRBV9 and TRBJ2-3; 9 bases agree with TRBD2. The CDR3 runs 14 residues. CDR1 and CDR2 from the germline V gene are SGDLS and YYNGEE. V dropped 5 bases and J dropped 3; count of bases not matched to a gene: 4. CDR3 in DNA: TGTGCCAGCAGACCTAGCGGGATGACAGATACGCAGTATTTT. Protein: CASRPSGMTDTQYF.

V is TRBV2 and J is TRBJ1-5, with D uncertain. Deletions cut 3 bases from V and 11 bases from J, with 20 bases between. Germline assignment: CDR1 SNHLY and CDR2 FYNNEI. CDR3 length equals 15 residues. CDR3 DNA: TGTGCCAGCAGTGAGGCACGGGCCGCCAATATAGCCCAGCATTTT. Encoded protein: CASSEARAANIAQHF. The whole variable domain, remainder taken from reference TRBV2 and TRBJ1-5, is EPEVTQTPSHQVTQMGQEVILRCVPISNHLYFYWYRQILGQKVEFLVSFYNNEISEKSEIFDDQFSVERPDGSNFTLKIRSTKLEDSAMYFCASSEARAANIAQHFGDGTRLSIL.